This T cell receptor beta chain was observed in a study of T cells in Graves' hyperthyroidism and ophthalmopathy. Criteria for exclusion of patients were uncontrolled infection, other autoimmune disease, pregnancy or lactation. The CDR3 regions of TCR beta were amplified from RNA transcripts. When the TCR CDR3 underwent first-round RT-PCR, the HTBI primer set was used. From the multiplex PCR reads, TCRdb called clonotypes with MiXCR, one entry per CDR3 protein. The repertoire has approximately 570,000 distinct CDR3 sequences, 15% to 20% of them found once; the top ten carry 47%. The CDR3 contains 17 residues. Germline CDR1 and CDR2: SNHLY and FYNNEI. The trim removed 4 bases at V and 2 bases at J, leaving 11 bases unmatched.

Sequencing used blood. The chain recombines TRBV2 with TRBJ1-3; 7 bases agree with TRBD1. The TCR was taken from a man aged 40-49 years with Graves' ophthalmopathy. In DNA, the CDR3 is TGTGCCAGCAGTGGGGGACAGATGCTTTGGACTGGAAACACCATATATTTT. Protein product: CASSGGQMLWTGNTIYF. The variable domain in full, completed from reference TRBV2 and TRBJ1-3, reads EPEVTQTPSHQVTQMGQEVILRCVPISNHLYFYWYRQILGQKVEFLVSFYNNEISEKSEIFDDQFSVERPDGSNFTLKIRSTKLEDSAMYFCASSGGQMLWTGNTIYFGEGSWLTVV.